This record concerns one T cell receptor beta chain sequence. Its antigen is not identified. This CDR3 spans 14 amino acids. CDR1 is MNHEY and CDR2 is SVGAGI in the germline V gene. V gave up 2 bases and J gave up 4 bases, with 11 bases separating them. This record belongs to a study of shared clonotypes between healthy human individuals. Overall study findings and caveats: The researchers took only blood, and tissue repertoires probably look different. Compared with clonotypes that all four donors shared, non-shared clonotypes had lower generation probabilities.

The assay was immunoSEQ multiplex PCR, and TCRdb's table has in-frame clones only and misses some. The sample comprises about 1 million clones, about four fifths of which are singletons, and approximately 0.52% rests with the top ten. The chain has TRBV6-5 and TRBJ1-2, with D possibly matching TRBD1 (5 bases). The sequenced material came from memory CD4+ T cells from PBMCs. The subset was: CD45RA-negative fraction. The TCR comes from a man between 18 and 29 years old in good health. Some clones in this sample may be carry-over from other donors' samples. CDR3 nucleotide sequence: TGTGCCAGCAGTTACGAGGGACCGAGCTATGGCTACACCTTC. It translates to CASSYEGPSYGYTF.